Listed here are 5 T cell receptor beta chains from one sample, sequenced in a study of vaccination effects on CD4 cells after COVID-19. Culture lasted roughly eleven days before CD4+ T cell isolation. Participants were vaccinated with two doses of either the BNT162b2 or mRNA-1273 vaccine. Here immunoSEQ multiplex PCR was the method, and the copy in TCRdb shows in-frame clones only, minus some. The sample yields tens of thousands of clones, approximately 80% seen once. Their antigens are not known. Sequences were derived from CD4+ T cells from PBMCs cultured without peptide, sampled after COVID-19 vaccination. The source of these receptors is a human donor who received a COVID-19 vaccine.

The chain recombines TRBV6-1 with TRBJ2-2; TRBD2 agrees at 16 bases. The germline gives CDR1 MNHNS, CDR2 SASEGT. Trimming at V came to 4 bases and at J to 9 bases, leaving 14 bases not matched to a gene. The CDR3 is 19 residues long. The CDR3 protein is CASSGVPGLAGGSYRELFF. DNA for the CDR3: TGTGCCAGCAGTGGCGTCCCGGGACTAGCGGGGGGGTCCTACCGGGAGCTGTTTTTT.

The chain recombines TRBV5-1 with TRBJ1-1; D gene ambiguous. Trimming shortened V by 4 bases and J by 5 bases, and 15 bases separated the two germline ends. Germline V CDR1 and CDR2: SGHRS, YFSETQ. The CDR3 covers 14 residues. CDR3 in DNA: TGCGCCAGCAGCCGAGGAGGAACGGCAACTGAAGCTTTCTTT. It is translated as CASSRGGTATEAFF.

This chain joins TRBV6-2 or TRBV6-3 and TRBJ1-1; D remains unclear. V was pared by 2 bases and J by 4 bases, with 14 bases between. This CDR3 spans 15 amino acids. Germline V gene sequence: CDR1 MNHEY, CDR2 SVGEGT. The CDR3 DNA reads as TGTGCCAGCAGTTACAATCTGGGCTCGGGCACTGAAGCTTTCTTT. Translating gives CASSYNLGSGTEAFF.

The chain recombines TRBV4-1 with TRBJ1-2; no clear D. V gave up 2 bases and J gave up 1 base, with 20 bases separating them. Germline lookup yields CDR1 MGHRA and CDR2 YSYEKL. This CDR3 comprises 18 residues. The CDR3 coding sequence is TGCGCCAGCAGCCAATTTGTCAGACTTCTCCTTATTAACTATGGCTACACCTTC. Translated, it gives CASSQFVRLLLINYGYTF.

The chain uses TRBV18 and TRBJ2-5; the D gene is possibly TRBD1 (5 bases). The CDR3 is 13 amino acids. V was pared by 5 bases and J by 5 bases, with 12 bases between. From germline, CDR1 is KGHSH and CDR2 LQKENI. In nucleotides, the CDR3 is TGTGCCAGCTCAACCGACAGTCTTGAGACCCAGTACTTC. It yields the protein CASSTDSLETQYF.